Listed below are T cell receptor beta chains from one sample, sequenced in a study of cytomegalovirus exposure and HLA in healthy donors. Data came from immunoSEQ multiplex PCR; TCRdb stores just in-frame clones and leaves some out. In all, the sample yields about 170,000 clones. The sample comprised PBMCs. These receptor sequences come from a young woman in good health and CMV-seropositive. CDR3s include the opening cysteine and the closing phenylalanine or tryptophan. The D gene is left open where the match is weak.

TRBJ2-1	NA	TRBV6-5	CASSYLPRGSYNEQFF	TGTGCCAGCAGTTACCTTCCGCGGGGCTCCTACAATGAGCAGTTCTTC
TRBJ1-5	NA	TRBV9	CASSRDSNQPQHF	TGTGCCAGCAGCAGAGATAGCAATCAGCCCCAGCATTTT
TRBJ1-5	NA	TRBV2	CASSFAGENQPQHF	TGTGCCAGCAGTTTTGCAGGGGAGAATCAGCCCCAGCATTTT
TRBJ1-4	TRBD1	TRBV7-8	CASSLKQGAKEKLFF	TGTGCCAGCAGCTTAAAGCAGGGGGCGAAGGAAAAACTGTTTTTT
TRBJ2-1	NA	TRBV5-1	CASSPGLPWQFF	TGCGCCAGCAGCCCAGGACTTCCATGGCAGTTCTTC
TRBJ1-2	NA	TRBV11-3	CASSPPGTPHTF	TGTGCCAGCAGCCCCCCCGGGACACCACACACCTTC
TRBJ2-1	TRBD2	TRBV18	CASSPPPGLAGRGGNEQFF	TGTGCCAGCTCACCTCCGCCTGGACTAGCGGGCAGAGGGGGGAATGAGCAGTTCTTC
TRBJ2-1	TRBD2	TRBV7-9	CASSLVSGSTNEQFF	TGTGCCAGCAGCTTAGTGAGCGGGAGTACTAATGAGCAGTTCTTC
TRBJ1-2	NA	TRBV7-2	CASSFRTTGLYGYTF	TGTGCCAGCAGCTTTCGGACAACAGGGCTCTATGGCTACACCTTC
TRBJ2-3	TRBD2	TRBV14	CASSPGLATDTQYF	TGTGCCAGCAGCCCGGGACTAGCGACAGATACGCAGTATTTT
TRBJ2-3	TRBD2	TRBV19	CASRTIAGGTDTQYF	TGTGCCAGTAGGACTATAGCGGGGGGGACAGATACGCAGTATTTT
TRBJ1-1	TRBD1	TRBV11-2	CASSPPGGFRTEAFF	TGTGCCAGCAGTCCACCAGGGGGCTTTCGCACTGAAGCTTTCTTT
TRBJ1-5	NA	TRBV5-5	CASSQTGGREPQHF	TGTGCCAGCAGCCAGACGGGGGGCAGGGAGCCCCAGCATTTT
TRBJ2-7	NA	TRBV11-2	CASSLVRFSYEQYF	TGTGCCAGCAGCTTAGTCAGGTTCTCCTACGAGCAGTACTTC
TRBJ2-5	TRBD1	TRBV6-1	CASSNGDSQETQYF	TGTGCCAGCAGTAATGGGGACAGCCAAGAGACCCAGTACTTC
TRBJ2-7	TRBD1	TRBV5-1	CASRMGTGGSYEQYF	TGCGCCAGCAGAATGGGGACAGGGGGATCCTACGAGCAGTACTTC
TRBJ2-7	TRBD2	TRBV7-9	CASSYGTSGGSYEQYF	TGTGCCAGCAGTTACGGGACTAGCGGGGGGAGCTACGAGCAGTACTTC
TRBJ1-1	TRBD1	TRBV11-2	CASSLNPQGAQGTEAFF	TGTGCCAGCAGCCTGAATCCTCAGGGGGCTCAGGGCACTGAAGCTTTCTTT
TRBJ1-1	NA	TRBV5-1	CASSFVGGTEAFF	TGCGCCAGCAGCTTTGTAGGGGGCACTGAAGCTTTCTTT
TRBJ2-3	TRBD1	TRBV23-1	CASSRGRGQVDTQYF	TGCGCCAGCAGTAGGGGCAGGGGGCAGGTAGATACGCAGTATTTT
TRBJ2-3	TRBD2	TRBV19	CASSPRATGGPDTQYF	TGTGCCAGTAGTCCCAGGGCAACGGGAGGTCCAGATACGCAGTATTTT
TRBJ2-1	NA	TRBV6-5	CASSYSSSGEGEQFF	TGTGCCAGCAGTTACTCCTCCTCAGGGGAAGGTGAGCAGTTCTTC
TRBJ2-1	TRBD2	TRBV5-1	CASSFLAGLDEQFF	TGCGCCAGCAGCTTCCTAGCGGGGTTGGATGAGCAGTTCTTC
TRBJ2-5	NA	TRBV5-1	CASHPPGETQYF	TGCGCCAGCCACCCCCCGGGGGAGACCCAGTACTTC
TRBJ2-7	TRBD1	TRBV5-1	CASSPGQGANEQYF	TGCGCCAGCAGCCCGGGACAGGGGGCGAACGAGCAGTACTTC
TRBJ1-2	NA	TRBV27	CASRVYGTAITF	TGTGCCAGCAGGGTGTATGGGACTGCGATCACCTTC
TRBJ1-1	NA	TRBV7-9	CASSLDSMNTEAFF	TGTGCCAGCAGCTTAGACAGCATGAACACTGAAGCTTTCTTT
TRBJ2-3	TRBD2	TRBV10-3	CATGTSGGTDTQYF	TGTGCCACCGGGACTAGCGGGGGCACAGATACGCAGTATTTT
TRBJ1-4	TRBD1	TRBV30	CAWSVQGARFEKLFF	TGTGCCTGGAGTGTCCAGGGGGCTCGGTTTGAAAAACTGTTTTTT
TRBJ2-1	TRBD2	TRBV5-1	CASSNSAGGPGEQFF	TGCGCCAGCAGCAACTCAGCGGGAGGGCCGGGGGAGCAGTTCTTC
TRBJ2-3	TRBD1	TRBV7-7	CASSPGTGLVDTQYF	TGTGCTAGCAGCCCCGGGACAGGGCTGGTAGATACGCAGTATTTT
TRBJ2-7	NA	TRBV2	CASQDSMAYEQYF	TGTGCCAGCCAAGACAGCATGGCCTACGAGCAGTACTTC